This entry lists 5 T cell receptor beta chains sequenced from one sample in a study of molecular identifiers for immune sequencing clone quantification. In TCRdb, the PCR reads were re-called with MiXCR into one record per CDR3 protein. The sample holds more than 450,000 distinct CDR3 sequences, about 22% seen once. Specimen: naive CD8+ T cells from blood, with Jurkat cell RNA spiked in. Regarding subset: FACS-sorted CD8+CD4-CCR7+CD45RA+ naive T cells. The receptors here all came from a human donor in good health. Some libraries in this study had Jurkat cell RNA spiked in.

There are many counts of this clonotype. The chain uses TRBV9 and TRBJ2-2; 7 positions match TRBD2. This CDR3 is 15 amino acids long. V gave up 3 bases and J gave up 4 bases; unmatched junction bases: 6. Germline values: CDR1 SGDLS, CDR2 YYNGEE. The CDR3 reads CASSEAGVTTGELFF. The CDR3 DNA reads TGTGCCAGCAGCGAGGCGGGAGTTACCACCGGGGAGCTGTTTTTT.

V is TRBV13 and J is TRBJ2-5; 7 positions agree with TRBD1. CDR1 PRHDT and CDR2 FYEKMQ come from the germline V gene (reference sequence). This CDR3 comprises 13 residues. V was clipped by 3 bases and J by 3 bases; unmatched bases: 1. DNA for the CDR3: TGTGCCAGCAGCTTTGGGACAGAAGAGACCCAGTACTTC. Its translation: CASSFGTEETQYF.

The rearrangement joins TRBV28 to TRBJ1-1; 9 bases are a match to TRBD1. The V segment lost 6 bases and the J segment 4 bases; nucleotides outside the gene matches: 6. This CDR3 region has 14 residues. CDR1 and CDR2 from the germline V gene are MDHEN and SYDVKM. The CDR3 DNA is TGTGCCAGCAGCCGACGACAGGGGGTCACTGAAGCTTTCTTT. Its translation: CASSRRQGVTEAFF.

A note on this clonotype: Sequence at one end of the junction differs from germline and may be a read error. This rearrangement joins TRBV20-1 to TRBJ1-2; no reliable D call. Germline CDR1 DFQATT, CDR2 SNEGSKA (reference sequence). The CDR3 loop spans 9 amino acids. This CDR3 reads CSARSGYIF. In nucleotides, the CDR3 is TGCAGTGCCCGAAGTGGCTACATCTTC.

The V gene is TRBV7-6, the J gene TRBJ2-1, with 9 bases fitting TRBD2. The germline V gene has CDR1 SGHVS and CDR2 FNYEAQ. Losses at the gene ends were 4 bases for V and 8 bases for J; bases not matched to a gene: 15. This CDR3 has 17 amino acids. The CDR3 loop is CASSYDEAGGPLYEQFF. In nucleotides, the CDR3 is TGTGCCAGCAGCTATGATGAGGCGGGGGGGCCCCTGTATGAGCAGTTCTTC.